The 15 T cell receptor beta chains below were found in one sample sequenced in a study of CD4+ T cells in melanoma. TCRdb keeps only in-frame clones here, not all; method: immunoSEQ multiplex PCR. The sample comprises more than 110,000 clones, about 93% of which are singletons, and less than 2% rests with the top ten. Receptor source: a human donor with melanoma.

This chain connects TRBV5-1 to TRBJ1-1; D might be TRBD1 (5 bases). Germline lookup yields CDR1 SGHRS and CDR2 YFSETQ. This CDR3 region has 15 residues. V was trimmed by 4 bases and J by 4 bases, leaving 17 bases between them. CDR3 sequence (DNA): TGCGCCAGCAGCGATCTTTGGGGGACGAGCACTGAAGCTTTCTTT. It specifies CASSDLWGTSTEAFF.

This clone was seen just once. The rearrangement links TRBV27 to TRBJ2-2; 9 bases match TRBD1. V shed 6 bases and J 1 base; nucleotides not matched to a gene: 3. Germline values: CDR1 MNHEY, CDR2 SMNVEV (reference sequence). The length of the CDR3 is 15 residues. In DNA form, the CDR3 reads TGTGCCAGCAGCCGGACAGGGGTGAACACCGGGGAGCTGTTTTTT. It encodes CASSRTGVNTGELFF.

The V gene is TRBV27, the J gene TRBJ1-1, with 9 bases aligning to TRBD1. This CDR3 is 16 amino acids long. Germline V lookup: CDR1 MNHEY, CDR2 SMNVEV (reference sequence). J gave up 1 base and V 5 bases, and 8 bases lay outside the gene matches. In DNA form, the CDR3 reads TGTGCCAGCAGTCATACGTCGGGACAGGGGAACACTGAAGCTTTCTTT. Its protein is CASSHTSGQGNTEAFF.

The CDR3 DNA sequence: TGCGCCAGCAGCTCTTTACGGTACAATGAGCAGTTCTTC. Translated, it gives CASSSLRYNEQFF. The chain uses TRBV5-1 and TRBJ2-1, with D unclear. CDR1 SGHRS and CDR2 YFSETQ come from the germline V gene. The CDR3 consists of 13 residues. V dropped 3 bases and J dropped 4 bases, with 8 bases sitting between them.

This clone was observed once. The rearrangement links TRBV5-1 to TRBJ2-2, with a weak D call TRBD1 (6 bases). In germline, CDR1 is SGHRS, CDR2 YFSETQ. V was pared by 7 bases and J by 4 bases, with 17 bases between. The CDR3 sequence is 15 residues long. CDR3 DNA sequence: TGCGCCAGCGGCTCAGGACAGACGACCACCGGGGAGCTGTTTTTT. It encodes CASGSGQTTTGELFF. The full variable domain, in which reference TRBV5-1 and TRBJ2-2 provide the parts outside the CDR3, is KAGVTQTPRYLIKTRGQQVTLSCSPISGHRSVSWYQQTPGQGLQFLFEYFSETQRNKGNFPGRFSGRQFSNSRSEMNVSTLELGDSALYLCASGSGQTTTGELFFGEGSRLTVL.

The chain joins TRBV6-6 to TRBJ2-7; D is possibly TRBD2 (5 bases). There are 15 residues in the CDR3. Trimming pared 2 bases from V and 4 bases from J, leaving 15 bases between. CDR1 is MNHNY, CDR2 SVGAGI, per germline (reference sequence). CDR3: CASSYAGVLGYEQYF. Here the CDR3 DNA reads TGTGCCAGCAGTTACGCCGGGGTCCTAGGGTACGAGCAGTACTTC.

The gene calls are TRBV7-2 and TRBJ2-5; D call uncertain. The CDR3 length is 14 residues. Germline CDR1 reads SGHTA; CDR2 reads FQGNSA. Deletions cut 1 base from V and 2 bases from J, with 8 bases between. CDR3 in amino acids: CASSLVKGQETQYF. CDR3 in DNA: TGTGCCAGCAGCTTAGTGAAGGGACAAGAGACCCAGTACTTC.

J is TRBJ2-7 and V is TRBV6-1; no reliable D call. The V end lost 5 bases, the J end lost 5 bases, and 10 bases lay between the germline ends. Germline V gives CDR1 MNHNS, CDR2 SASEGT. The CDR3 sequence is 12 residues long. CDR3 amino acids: CASSPVLDEQYF. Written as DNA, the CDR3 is TGTGCCAGCAGTCCGGTCCTGGACGAGCAGTACTTC.

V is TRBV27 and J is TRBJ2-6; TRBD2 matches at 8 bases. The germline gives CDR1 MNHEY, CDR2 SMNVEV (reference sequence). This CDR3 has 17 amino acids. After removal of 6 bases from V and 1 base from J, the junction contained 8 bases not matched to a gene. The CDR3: CASSTRQRGSGANVLTF. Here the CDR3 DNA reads TGTGCCAGCAGCACTAGGCAGCGGGGGTCTGGGGCCAACGTCCTGACTTTC. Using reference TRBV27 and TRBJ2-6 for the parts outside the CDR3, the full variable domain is EAQVTQNPRYLITVTGKKLTVTCSQNMNHEYMSWYRQDPGLGLRQIYYSMNVEVTDKGDVPEGYKVSRKEKRNFPLILESPSPNQTSLYFCASSTRQRGSGANVLTFGAGSRLTVL.

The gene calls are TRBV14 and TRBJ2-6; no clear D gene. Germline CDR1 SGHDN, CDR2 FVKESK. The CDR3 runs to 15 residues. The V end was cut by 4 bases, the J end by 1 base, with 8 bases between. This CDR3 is CASSPNLSGANVLTF. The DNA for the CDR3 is TGTGCCAGCAGCCCAAATCTTTCTGGGGCCAACGTCCTGACTTTC. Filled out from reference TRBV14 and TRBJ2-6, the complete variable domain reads EAGVTQFPSHSVIEKGQTVTLRCDPISGHDNLYWYRRVMGKEIKFLLHFVKESKQDESGMPNNRFLAERTGGTYSTLKVQPAELEDSGVYFCASSPNLSGANVLTFGAGSRLTVL.

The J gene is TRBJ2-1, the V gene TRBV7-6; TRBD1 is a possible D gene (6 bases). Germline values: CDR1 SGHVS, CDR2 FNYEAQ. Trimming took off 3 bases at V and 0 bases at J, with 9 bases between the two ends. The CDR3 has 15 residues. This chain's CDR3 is CASSFQGSSYNEQFF. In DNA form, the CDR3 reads TGTGCCAGCAGCTTCCAGGGGAGCTCCTACAATGAGCAGTTCTTC.

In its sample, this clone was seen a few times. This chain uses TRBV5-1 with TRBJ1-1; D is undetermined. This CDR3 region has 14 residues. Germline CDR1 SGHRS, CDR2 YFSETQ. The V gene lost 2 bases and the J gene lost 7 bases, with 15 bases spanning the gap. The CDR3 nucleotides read TGCGCCAGCAGCTTCGGTCGTCTTGGAGGTGAAGCTTTCTTT. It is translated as CASSFGRLGGEAFF.

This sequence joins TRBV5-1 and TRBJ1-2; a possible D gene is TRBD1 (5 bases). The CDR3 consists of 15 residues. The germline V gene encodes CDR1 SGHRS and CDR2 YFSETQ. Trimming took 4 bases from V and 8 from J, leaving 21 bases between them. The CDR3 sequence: CASSRKAEGLEGYTF. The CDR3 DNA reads TGCGCCAGCAGCAGAAAGGCGGAGGGGCTTGAGGGCTACACCTTC.

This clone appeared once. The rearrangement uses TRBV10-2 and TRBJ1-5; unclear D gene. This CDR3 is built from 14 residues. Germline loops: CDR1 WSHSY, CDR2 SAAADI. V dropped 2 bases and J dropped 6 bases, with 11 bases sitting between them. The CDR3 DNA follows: TGCGCCAGCAGTGAGGGGCGGGCCCTTCAGCCCCAGCATTTT. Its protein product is CASSEGRALQPQHF.

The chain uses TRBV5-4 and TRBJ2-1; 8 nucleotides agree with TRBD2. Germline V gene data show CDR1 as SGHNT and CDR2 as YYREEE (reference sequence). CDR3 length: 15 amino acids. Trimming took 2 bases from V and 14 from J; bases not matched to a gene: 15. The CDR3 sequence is CASSLQGIPPGGEFF. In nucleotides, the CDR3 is TGTGCCAGCAGCTTACAGGGTATCCCACCGGGGGGGGAGTTCTTC.